These T cell receptor beta chains were read from a single sample in a study of blood T cell repertoires in COVID-19. Libraries were prepared by immunoSEQ multiplex PCR; TCRdb keeps only in-frame clonotypes and omits some of them. The table lists fewer than 100,000 clones, about 79% of them singletons. The sequencing sample was made of peripheral blood. These receptors originate from a woman between 45 and 60 years old with acute or convalescent COVID-19. Both conserved end residues are part of each CDR3. A D gene is named only where the DNA matches it firmly. Clone size, where shown, is once, few, many, or a class for clones that have expanded.

V gene	D gene	J gene	clone size	CDR3 DNA	CDR3 protein
TRBV7-3	NA	TRBJ2-5	NA	TGTGCCAGCAGCTTGGCAGGGGGGAACCAAGAGACCCAGTACTTC	CASSLAGGNQETQYF
TRBV6-5	NA	TRBJ1-1	NA	TGTGCCAGCAGTCCATCCCAGATGACGGTAGCCGCTTTCTTT	CASSPSQMTVAAFF
TRBV15	NA	TRBJ2-7	NA	TGTGCCACCAGCAGAGATGAGGGCGGCTCCTACGAGCAGTACTTC	CATSRDEGGSYEQYF
TRBV28	TRBD2	TRBJ2-1	NA	TGTGCCAGCAGCGGGAGGGCTAATGAGCAGTTCTTC	CASSGRANEQFF
TRBV7-3	NA	TRBJ1-6	NA	TGTGCCAGCAGCTTAACCGTAGCAACACCCCTCCACTTT	CASSLTVATPLHF
TRBV6-1	NA	TRBJ2-5	NA	TGTGCCAGCAGTGAAGTCCCCGCTAACCCGGAGACCCAGTACTTC	CASSEVPANPETQYF
TRBV7-2	NA	TRBJ1-2	NA	TGTGCCATCGCGGGGGAGATCCGCGGGGGGCCGGGCTACACCTTC	CAIAGEIRGGPGYTF
TRBV5-4	TRBD2	TRBJ2-1	NA	TGTGCCAGCAGCTTAAGCGGTAGCGGGAGGCCCCAGAGCCGGAATGAGCAGTTCTTC	CASSLSGSGRPQSRNEQFF
TRBV2	NA	TRBJ2-7	NA	TGTGCCAGCAGTGAACAGGGCTACGAGCAGTACTTC	CASSEQGYEQYF
TRBV2	NA	TRBJ2-3	NA	TGTGCCAGCAGCGAGACGGGCGGGTCTAGCACAGATACGCAGTATTTT	CASSETGGSSTDTQYF
TRBV15	TRBD2	TRBJ2-2	few	TGTGCCACCAGCATCGGGGGGTGGTCAGCCGGGGAGCTGTTTTTT	CATSIGGWSAGELFF
TRBV10-3	TRBD1	TRBJ2-2	once	TGTGCCATCAGTGAGTCGAGCCAGGGGGCTAACACCGGGGAGCTGTTTTTT	CAISESSQGANTGELFF
TRBV4-1	TRBD1	TRBJ1-3	NA	TGCGCCAGCAGCCAAGTAGTGGCAGGGGGAAGCCACACCATATATTTT	CASSQVVAGGSHTIYF
TRBV7-2	NA	TRBJ1-5	NA	TGTGCCAGCAGCTTAGCCGGGGGACTTAGCAATCAGCCCCAGCATTTT	CASSLAGGLSNQPQHF
TRBV10-3	NA	TRBJ1-3	NA	TGTGCCATCAGGGATGAACAGGGAGGGTCTGGAAACACCATATATTTT	CAIRDEQGGSGNTIYF
TRBV4-3	TRBD1	TRBJ1-2	NA	TGCGCCAGCAGCCAAGATAGGAACAGGGGGTTCTATGGCTACACCTTC	CASSQDRNRGFYGYTF
TRBV5-1	NA	TRBJ1-4	NA	TGCGCCAGCAGCTCCCGGGTCAGAAATGAAAAACTGTTTTTT	CASSSRVRNEKLFF
TRBV9	NA	TRBJ1-2	NA	TGTGCCAGCAGCCCAGCGATGGGGGCTACCTATGGCTACACCTTC	CASSPAMGATYGYTF
TRBV27	NA	TRBJ2-3	NA	TGTGCCAGCAGTTTTTGGGGGGACACAGATACGCAGTATTTT	CASSFWGDTDTQYF
TRBV2	TRBD1	TRBJ2-4	NA	TGTGCCAGCAGGGGGGACAGAAACTTAGCCAAAAACATTCAGTACTTC	CASRGDRNLAKNIQYF
TRBV4-2	TRBD2	TRBJ2-3	NA	TGTGCCAGCAGCCAAGTAGAGGTAGCGGGAGTGGCCACAGATACGCAGTATTTT	CASSQVEVAGVATDTQYF
TRBV7-3	TRBD2	TRBJ2-3	NA	TGTGCCAGCAGCTTACGGGAGGCAGATACGCAGTATTTT	CASSLREADTQYF
TRBV10-3	NA	TRBJ1-1	NA	TGTGCCATCACGACAGGCCCTCGGAGCACTGAAGCTTTCTTT	CAITTGPRSTEAFF
TRBV5-1	TRBD2	TRBJ2-1	NA	TGCGCCAGCAGCTCGAGCGGGGGAAGGAATGAGCAGTTCTTC	CASSSSGGRNEQFF
TRBV3-1/TRBV3-2	TRBD1	TRBJ2-2	NA	TGTGCCAGCAGCCAATCCCGGGACAGGTACCCCGGGGAGCTGTTTTTT	CASSQSRDRYPGELFF
TRBV19	TRBD1	TRBJ1-5	NA	TGTGCCAGTAACTCGGGACAGGGTCGAAGCAATCAGCCCCAGCATTTT	CASNSGQGRSNQPQHF
TRBV11-2	TRBD2	TRBJ2-3	NA	TGTGCCAGCAGCCCGACTAGCGGGGCTCCAGATACGCAGTATTTT	CASSPTSGAPDTQYF
TRBV28	TRBD1	TRBJ1-1	once	TGTGCCAGCAGCACCGGGACAGGGAACACTGAAGCTTTCTTT	CASSTGTGNTEAFF
TRBV7-9	TRBD1	TRBJ2-3	NA	TGTGCCAGCAGCCTACTACGGGACAGAAACACAGATACGCAGTATTTT	CASSLLRDRNTDTQYF
TRBV13	TRBD1	TRBJ2-3	NA	TGTGCCAGCAGCGTTCCAGGGGGCAAGGTCCCGCAGTATTTT	CASSVPGGKVPQYF
TRBV7-9	NA	TRBJ2-5	NA	TGTGCCAGCAGCTTAGGGCTCTCACCGGGAGAGACCCAGTACTTC	CASSLGLSPGETQYF
TRBV19	NA	TRBJ2-2	NA	TGTGCCAGTAAAGGAGTACGGATCGCGACCGGGGAGCTGTTTTTT	CASKGVRIATGELFF
TRBV9	NA	TRBJ1-1	once	TGTGCCAGCAGCGTAGCGGCAGGGTCGGACACTGAAGCTTTCTTT	CASSVAAGSDTEAFF
TRBV5-8	TRBD2	TRBJ2-5	NA	TGTGCCAGCAGCCTAAGACTAGCGGGAACAGAGACCCAGTACTTC	CASSLRLAGTETQYF
TRBV10-3	NA	TRBJ1-1	NA	TGTGCCAGTAAAGGTCTAGTTGGATACACTGAAGCTTTCTTT	CASKGLVGYTEAFF
TRBV6-1	TRBD1	TRBJ2-5	NA	TGTGCCAGCAGTGGAGGGACAGGGGAGTACCAAGAGACCCAGTACTTC	CASSGGTGEYQETQYF
TRBV28	NA	TRBJ2-7	NA	TGTGCCAGCAGTTCCCTCCTCTACGAGCAGTACTTC	CASSSLLYEQYF
TRBV11-3	TRBD2	TRBJ2-7	NA	TGTGCCAGCAGCTCTAGCGGGACCAACTACGAGCAGTACTTC	CASSSSGTNYEQYF
TRBV10-2	NA	TRBJ1-3	NA	TGCGCCAGCACCAACCGGGGGTCCGGAAACACCATATATTTT	CASTNRGSGNTIYF
TRBV5-6	NA	TRBJ1-2	NA	TGTGCCAGCAGCCGGGAGTATGGCTACACCTTC	CASSREYGYTF
TRBV19	TRBD1	TRBJ1-1	NA	TGTGCCAGTATTTCGACAGGGGGTTTTGAAGCTTTCTTT	CASISTGGFEAFF
TRBV5-1	TRBD1	TRBJ2-5	NA	TGCGCCAGCAGCGATCAGGGGGAAGAGACCCAGTACTTC	CASSDQGEETQYF
TRBV7-3	TRBD1	TRBJ2-7	NA	TGTGCCAGCAGCCTAACAGGGGGCGGAGTGGACGAGCAGTACTTC	CASSLTGGGVDEQYF
TRBV7-2	TRBD2	TRBJ2-5	NA	TGTGCCAGCAGCCTACGGGACTACTGGAAGACCCAGTACTTC	CASSLRDYWKTQYF
TRBV6-2/TRBV6-3	NA	TRBJ2-5	NA	TGTGCCAGCAGTTGGGACTCACGGACCCAGTACTTC	CASSWDSRTQYF